Reported below is one TCR beta chain. This CDR3 spans 17 amino acids. Between the trimmed V and J ends, which lost 2 bases and 3 bases, there was a span of 17 bases. Germline CDR1 SGHVS, CDR2 FQNEAQ. Aged roughly 6 to 100, donors were systemically healthy Caucasians from Russia. The source of the sample is a study of blood T cells in healthy people across ages. A second about 7 to 11 cycle PCR used barcoded and J-beta primers. MiXCR was run by TCRdb on the 5' RACE reads, yielding one entry per CDR3 protein. This sample carries more than 600,000 distinct CDR3 sequences, about 25% of them seen once, and the ten largest clones take roughly 9%. The same data also went into a second study, on T cells of mothers and their children. Per that paper: A handful of children and their three healthy Caucasian mothers were the donors. For each mother, over 8 million TCR beta CDR3 reads were obtained, and for each child, some 3.1 million.

This clonotype originated in a boy aged 10-17 years in good health. Sample: blood. The rearrangement joins TRBV7-8 to TRBJ1-5, with D possibly being TRBD1 (5 bases). The CDR3 reads CASSLWGNVRNNQPQHF. For the CDR3, the DNA is TGTGCCAGCAGCTTATGGGGGAACGTTCGTAACAATCAGCCCCAGCATTTT.